The clone carrying this T cell receptor beta chain was counted only a few times. The entry originates in a study of blood T cell repertoires in COVID-19. Background on the study: The United States, Italy and Spain provided the acute and convalescent COVID-19 samples.

Libraries were prepared by immunoSEQ multiplex PCR; TCRdb keeps only in-frame clonotypes and omits some of them. Here the sample spans approximately 230,000 clones, roughly 89% being singletons. The CDR3 is made up of 19 amino acids. The chain is built from TRBV21-1 and TRBJ2-2; the table's D gene call, TRBD2, was not cross checked with the DNA. TRBV21-1 represents a pseudogene. The receptor comes from a man aged 30 to 45 who had recovered from COVID-19. What was sequenced was peripheral blood. CDR3 bases: TGTGCCAGCAGCAAAATTGAGGAAGCGGGGGCACCGAACACCGGGGAGCTGTTTTTT. Translated: CASSKIEEAGAPNTGELFF.